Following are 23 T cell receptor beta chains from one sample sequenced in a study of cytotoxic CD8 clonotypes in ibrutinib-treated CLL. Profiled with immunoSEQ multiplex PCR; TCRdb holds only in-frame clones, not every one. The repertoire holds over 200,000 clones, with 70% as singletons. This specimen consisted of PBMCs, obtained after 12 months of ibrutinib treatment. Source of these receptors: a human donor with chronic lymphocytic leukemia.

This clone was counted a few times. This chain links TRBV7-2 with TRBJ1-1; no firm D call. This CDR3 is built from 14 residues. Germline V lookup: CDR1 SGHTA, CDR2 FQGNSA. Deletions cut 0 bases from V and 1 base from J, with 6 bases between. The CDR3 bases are TGTGCCAGCAGCTTAGCGCACGGGAACACTGAAGCTTTCTTT. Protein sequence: CASSLAHGNTEAFF.

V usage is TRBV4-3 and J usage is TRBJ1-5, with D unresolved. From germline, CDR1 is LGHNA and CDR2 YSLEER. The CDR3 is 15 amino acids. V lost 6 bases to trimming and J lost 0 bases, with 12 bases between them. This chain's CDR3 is CASSQVAYSNQPQHF. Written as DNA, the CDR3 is TGCGCCAGCAGTCAGGTAGCATATAGCAATCAGCCCCAGCATTTT.

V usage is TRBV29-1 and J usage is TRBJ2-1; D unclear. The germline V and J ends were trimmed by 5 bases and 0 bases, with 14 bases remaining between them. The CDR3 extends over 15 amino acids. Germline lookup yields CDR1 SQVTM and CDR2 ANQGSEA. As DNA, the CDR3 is TGCAGCGTTAAGTTTACCGGCGGCTCCTACAATGAGCAGTTCTTC. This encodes CSVKFTGGSYNEQFF.

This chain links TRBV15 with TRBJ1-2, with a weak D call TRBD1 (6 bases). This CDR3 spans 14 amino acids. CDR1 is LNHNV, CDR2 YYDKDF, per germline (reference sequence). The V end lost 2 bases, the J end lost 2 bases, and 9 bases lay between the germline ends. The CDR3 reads CATSRPTGNYGYTF. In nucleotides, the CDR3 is TGTGCCACCAGCAGACCTACAGGGAACTATGGCTACACCTTC.

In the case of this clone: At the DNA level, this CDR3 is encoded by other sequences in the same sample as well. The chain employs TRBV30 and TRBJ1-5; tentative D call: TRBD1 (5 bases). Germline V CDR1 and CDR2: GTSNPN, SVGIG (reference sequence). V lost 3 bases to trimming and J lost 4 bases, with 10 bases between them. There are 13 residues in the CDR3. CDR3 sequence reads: CAWSGDGNQPQHF. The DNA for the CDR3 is TGTGCCTGGAGCGGGGACGGTAATCAGCCCCAGCATTTT.

In DNA, the CDR3 is TGTGCCAGCAGTTACAAGGGACCTAGCACAGATACGCAGTATTTT. This codes for CASSYKGPSTDTQYF. The chain carries TRBV6-5 and TRBJ2-3; either TRBD1 or TRBD2 may supply D (5 bases each). V dropped 2 bases and J dropped 0 bases, with 9 bases sitting between them. The V gene's germline CDR1 is MNHEY and CDR2 SVGAGI. This CDR3 region has 15 residues.

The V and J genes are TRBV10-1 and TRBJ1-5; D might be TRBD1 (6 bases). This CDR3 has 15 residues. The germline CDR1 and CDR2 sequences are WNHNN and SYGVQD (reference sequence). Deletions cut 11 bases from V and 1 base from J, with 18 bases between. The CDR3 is CAGNRDTKSNQPQHF. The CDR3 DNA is TGCGCCGGGAACCGGGACACGAAAAGCAATCAGCCCCAGCATTTT.

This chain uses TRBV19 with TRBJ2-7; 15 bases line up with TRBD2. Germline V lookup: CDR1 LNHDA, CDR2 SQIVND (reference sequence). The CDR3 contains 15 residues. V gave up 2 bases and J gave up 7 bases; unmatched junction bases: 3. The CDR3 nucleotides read TGTGCCAGTAGTATAACCGGGACTAGCGGGAGGGAGCAGTACTTC. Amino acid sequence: CASSITGTSGREQYF.

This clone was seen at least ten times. The CDR3 region has the DNA TGTGCCAGCAGTTTGTATGCGCTCGGCACCTCCTACAATGAGCAGTTCTTC. It specifies CASSLYALGTSYNEQFF. This chain uses TRBV27 with TRBJ2-1; D gene uncertain. The CDR3 totals 17 residues. Germline CDR1 reads MNHEY; CDR2 reads SMNVEV (reference sequence). The germline V and J ends were trimmed by 3 bases and 0 bases, with 15 bases remaining between them.

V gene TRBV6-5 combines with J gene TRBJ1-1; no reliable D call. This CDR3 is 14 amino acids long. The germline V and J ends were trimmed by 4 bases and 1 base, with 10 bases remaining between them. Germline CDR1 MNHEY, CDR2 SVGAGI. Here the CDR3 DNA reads TGTGCCAGCAGTTTAGTGGGCGGGAACACTGAAGCTTTCTTT. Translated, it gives CASSLVGGNTEAFF.

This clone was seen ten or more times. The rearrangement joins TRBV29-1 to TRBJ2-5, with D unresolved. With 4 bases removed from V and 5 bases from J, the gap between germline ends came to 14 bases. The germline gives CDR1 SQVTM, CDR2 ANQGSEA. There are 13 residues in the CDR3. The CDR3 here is CSVVESPRETQYF. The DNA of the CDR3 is TGCAGCGTTGTCGAAAGCCCGAGGGAGACCCAGTACTTC.

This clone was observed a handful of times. The CDR3 loop is CASSIRGKLFF. DNA of the CDR3: TGTGCCAGTAGTATAAGAGGGAAACTGTTTTTT. This chain joins TRBV19 and TRBJ1-4, with D unresolved. V lost 2 bases and J lost 11, with 6 bases in between. Germline-derived CDR1 and CDR2 are LNHDA and SQIVND (reference sequence). This CDR3 contains 11 residues.

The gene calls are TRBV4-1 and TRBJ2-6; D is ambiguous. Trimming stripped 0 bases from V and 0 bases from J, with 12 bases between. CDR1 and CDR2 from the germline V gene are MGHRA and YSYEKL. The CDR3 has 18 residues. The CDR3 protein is CASSQDLGRSSGANVLTF. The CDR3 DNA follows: TGCGCCAGCAGCCAAGATTTGGGCAGGTCCTCTGGGGCCAACGTCCTGACTTTC.

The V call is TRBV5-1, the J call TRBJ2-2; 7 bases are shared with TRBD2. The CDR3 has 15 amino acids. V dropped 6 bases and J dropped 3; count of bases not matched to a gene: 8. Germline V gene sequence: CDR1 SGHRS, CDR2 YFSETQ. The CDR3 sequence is CASTTQSGDTGELFF. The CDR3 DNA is TGCGCCAGCACCACCCAGAGCGGGGACACCGGGGAGCTGTTTTTT.

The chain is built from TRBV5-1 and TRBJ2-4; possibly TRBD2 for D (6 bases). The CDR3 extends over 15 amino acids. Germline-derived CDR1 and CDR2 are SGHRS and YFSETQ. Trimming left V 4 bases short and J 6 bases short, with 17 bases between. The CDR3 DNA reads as TGCGCCAGCAGCCCGGAGATTGGGACTGGAAACATTCAGTACTTC. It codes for CASSPEIGTGNIQYF.

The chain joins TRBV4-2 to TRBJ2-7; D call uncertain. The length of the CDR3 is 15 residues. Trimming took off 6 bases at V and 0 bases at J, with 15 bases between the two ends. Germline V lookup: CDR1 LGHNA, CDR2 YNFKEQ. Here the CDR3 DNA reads TGTGCCAGCAGTCCTGGCCCCGAGACCTCCTACGAGCAGTACTTC. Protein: CASSPGPETSYEQYF.

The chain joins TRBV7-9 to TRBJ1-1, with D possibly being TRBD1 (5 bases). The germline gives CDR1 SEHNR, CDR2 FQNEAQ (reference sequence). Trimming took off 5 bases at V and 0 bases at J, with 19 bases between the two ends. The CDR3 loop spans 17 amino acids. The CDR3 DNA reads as TGTGCCAGCAGCGGAAGGACACCCTATAGTATGAACACTGAAGCTTTCTTT. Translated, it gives CASSGRTPYSMNTEAFF.

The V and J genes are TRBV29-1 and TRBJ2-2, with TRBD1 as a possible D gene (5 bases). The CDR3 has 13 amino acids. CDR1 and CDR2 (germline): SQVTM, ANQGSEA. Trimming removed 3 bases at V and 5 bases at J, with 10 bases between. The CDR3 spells CSVDRENTGELFF. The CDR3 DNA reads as TGCAGCGTTGACAGGGAAAATACCGGGGAGCTGTTTTTT.

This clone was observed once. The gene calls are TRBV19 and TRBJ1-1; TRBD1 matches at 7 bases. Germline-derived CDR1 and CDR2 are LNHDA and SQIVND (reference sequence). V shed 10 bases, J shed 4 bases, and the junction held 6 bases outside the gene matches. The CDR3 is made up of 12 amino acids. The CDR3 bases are TGTGCCACCCTACAGGGGAGCACTGAAGCTTTCTTT. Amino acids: CATLQGSTEAFF.

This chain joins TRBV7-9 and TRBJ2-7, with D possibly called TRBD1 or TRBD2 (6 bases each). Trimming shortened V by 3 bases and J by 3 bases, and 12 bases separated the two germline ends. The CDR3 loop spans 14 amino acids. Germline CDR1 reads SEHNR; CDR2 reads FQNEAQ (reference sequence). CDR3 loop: CASSFRGGFYEQYF. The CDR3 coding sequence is TGTGCCAGCAGCTTCAGGGGAGGATTCTACGAGCAGTACTTC. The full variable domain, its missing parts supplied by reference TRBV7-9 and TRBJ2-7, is DTGVSQNPRHKITKRGQNVTFRCDPISEHNRLYWYRQTLGQGPEFLTYFQNEAQLEKSRLLSDRFSAERPKGSFSTLEIQRTEQGDSAMYLCASSFRGGFYEQYFGPGTRLTVT.

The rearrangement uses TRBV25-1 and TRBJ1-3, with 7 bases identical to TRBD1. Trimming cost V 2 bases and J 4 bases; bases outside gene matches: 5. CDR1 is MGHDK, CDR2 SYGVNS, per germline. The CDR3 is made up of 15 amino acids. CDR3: CASSEDRAGGNTIYF. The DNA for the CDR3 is TGTGCCAGCAGTGAAGACAGGGCGGGGGGAAACACCATATATTTT.

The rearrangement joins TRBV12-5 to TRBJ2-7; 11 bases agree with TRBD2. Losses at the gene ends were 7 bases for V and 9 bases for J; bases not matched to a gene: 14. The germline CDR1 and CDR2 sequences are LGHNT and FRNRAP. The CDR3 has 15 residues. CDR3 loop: CASALSGRDLGRQYF. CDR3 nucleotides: TGTGCTAGTGCCCTTAGCGGGAGGGATCTCGGGCGGCAGTACTTC.

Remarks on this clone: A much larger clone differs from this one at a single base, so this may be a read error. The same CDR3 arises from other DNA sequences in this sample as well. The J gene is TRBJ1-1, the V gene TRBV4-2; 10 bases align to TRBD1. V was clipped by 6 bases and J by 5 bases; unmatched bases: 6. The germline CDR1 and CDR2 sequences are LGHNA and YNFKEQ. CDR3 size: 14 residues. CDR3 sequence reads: CASSRTGGKTEAFF. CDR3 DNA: TGTGCCAGCAGTAGGACAGGGGGAAAAACTGAAGCTTTCTTT.